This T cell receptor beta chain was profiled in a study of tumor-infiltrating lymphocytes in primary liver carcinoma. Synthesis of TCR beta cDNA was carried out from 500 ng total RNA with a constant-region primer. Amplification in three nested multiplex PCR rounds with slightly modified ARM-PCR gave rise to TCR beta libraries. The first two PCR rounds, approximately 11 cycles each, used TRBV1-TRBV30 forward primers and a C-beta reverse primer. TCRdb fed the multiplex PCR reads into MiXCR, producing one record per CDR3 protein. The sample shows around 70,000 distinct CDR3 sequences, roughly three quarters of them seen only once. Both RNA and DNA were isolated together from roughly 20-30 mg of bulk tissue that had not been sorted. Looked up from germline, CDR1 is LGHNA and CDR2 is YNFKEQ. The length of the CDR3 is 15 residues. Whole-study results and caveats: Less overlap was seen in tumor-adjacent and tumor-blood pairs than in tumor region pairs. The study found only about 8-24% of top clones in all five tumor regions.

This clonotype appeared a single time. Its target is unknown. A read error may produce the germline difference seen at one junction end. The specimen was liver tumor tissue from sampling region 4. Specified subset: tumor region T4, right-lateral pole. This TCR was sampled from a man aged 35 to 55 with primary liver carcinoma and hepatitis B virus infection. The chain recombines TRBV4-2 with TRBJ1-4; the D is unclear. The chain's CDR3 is CASSPSMEGSEKPFF. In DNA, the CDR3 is TGTGCCAGCAGCCCCTCGATGGAAGGGAGTGAAAAACCGTTTTTT.